There are a few counts of the clone carrying this T cell receptor beta chain. What it binds is not known. These data are taken from a study of T-cell reconstitution after alpha-beta-depleted transplantation in children. General observations from the study: Surviving thymic progenitors and recipient T cells were the source of high TCRbeta diversity at day 60 in some patients. One year after transplant, T-cell counts and diversity came mostly from newly produced T cells. Reports say that about two months after transplant, the alpha-beta T cells came out of several hundred graft clones that had expanded.

Trimming removed 0 bases from V and 1 base from J; junction bases left unmatched: 6. The CDR3 consists of 16 residues. CDR1 SGHRS and CDR2 YFSETQ come from the germline V gene. It was with unique molecular identifiers that the TCRbeta library was prepared. In TCRdb, the PCR reads were re-called with MiXCR into one record per CDR3 protein. The sample holds 550,000 to 800,000 distinct CDR3 sequences, roughly 13% seen once. Sample: PBMCs, taken before TCRalphabeta/CD19-depleted stem cell transplant. The gene calls are TRBV5-1 and TRBJ2-7, with 8 nucleotides matching TRBD2. The receptor's source is a girl aged 2-15 years with congenital amegakaryocytic thrombocytopenia, due to receive a stem cell transplant. The CDR3 sequence is CASSLGQAGVSYEQYF. DNA of the CDR3: TGCGCCAGCAGCTTGGGACAAGCGGGAGTTTCCTACGAGCAGTACTTC. Using reference TRBV5-1 and TRBJ2-7 for the parts outside the CDR3, the full variable domain is KAGVTQTPRYLIKTRGQQVTLSCSPISGHRSVSWYQQTPGQGLQFLFEYFSETQRNKGNFPGRFSGRQFSNSRSEMNVSTLELGDSALYLCASSLGQAGVSYEQYFGPGTRLTVT.